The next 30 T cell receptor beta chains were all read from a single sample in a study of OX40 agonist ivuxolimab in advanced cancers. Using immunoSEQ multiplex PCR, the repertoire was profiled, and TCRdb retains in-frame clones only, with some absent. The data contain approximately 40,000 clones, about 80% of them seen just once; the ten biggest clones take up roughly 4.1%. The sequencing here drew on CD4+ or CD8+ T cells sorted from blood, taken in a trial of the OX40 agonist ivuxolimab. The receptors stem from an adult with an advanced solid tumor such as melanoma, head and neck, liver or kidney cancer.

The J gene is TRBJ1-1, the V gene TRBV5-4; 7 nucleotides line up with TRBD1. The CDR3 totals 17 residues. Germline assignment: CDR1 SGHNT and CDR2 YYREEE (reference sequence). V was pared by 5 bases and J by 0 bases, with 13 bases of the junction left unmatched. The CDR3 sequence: CASRAGTASLMNTEAFF. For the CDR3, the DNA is TGTGCCAGCAGGGCCGGGACAGCAAGCCTCATGAACACTGAAGCTTTCTTT.

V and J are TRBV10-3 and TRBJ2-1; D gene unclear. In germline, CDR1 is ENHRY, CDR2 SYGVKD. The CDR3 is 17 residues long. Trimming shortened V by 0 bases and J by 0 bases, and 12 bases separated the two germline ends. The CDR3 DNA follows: TGTGCCATCAGTGAGTCGAATAAGGGTCCCTCCTACAATGAGCAGTTCTTC. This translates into CAISESNKGPSYNEQFF.

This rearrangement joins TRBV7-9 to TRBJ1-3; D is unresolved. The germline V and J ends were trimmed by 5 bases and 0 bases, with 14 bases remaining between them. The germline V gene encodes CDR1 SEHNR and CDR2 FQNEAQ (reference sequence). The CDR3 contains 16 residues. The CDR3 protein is CASSQLHGPSGNTIYF. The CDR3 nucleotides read TGTGCCAGCAGCCAATTACATGGGCCCTCTGGAAACACCATATATTTT.

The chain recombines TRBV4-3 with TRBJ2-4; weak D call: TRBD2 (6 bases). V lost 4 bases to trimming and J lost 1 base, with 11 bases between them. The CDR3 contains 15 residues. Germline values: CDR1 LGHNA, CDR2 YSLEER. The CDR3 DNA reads TGCGCCAGCAGCCGAGGACGGGGGGCCAAAAACATTCAGTACTTC. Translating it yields CASSRGRGAKNIQYF.

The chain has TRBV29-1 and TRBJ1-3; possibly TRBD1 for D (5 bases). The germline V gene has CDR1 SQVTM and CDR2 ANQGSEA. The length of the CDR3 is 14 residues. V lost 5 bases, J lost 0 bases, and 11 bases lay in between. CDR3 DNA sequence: TGCAGCGTTCGAGGGGCGGTCTCTGGAAACACCATATATTTT. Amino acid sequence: CSVRGAVSGNTIYF.

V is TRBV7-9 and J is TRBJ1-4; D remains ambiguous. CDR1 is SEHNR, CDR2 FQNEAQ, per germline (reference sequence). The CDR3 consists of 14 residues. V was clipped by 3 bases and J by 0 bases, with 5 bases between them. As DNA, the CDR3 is TGTGCCAGCAGCTTTCAGACAACTAATGAAAAACTGTTTTTT. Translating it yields CASSFQTTNEKLFF. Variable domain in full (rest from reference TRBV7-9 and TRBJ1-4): DTGVSQNPRHKITKRGQNVTFRCDPISEHNRLYWYRQTLGQGPEFLTYFQNEAQLEKSRLLSDRFSAERPKGSFSTLEIQRTEQGDSAMYLCASSFQTTNEKLFFGSGTQLSVL.

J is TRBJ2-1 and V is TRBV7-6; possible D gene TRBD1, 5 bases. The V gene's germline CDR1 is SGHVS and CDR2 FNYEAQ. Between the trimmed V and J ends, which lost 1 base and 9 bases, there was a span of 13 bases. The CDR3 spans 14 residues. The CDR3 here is CASSLGDLQGEQFF. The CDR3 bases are TGTGCCAGCAGCTTAGGGGATCTCCAGGGTGAGCAGTTCTTC.

The CDR3 spells CASSSNRGGRPQHF. CDR3 nucleotide sequence: TGTGCCAGCAGTTCCAACAGGGGCGGTCGGCCCCAGCATTTT. V and J are TRBV6-5 and TRBJ1-5; 7 bases match TRBD1. V gave up 4 bases and J gave up 9 bases; unmatched junction bases: 9. The CDR3 totals 14 residues. CDR1 and CDR2 (germline): MNHEY, SVGAGI.

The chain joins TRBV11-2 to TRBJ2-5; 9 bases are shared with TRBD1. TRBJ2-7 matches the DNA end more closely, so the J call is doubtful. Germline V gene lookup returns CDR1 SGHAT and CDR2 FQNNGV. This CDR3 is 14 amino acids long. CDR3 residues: CASSFGTGQYEQYF. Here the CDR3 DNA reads TGTGCCAGCAGCTTCGGGACAGGGCAGTACGAGCAGTACTTC.

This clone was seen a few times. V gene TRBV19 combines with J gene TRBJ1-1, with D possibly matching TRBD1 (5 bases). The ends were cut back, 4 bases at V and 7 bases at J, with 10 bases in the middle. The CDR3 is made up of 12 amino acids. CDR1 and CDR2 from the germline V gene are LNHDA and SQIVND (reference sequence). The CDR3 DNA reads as TGTGCCAGTAGTAAACAGGTCGGTGAAGCTTTCTTT. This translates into CASSKQVGEAFF.

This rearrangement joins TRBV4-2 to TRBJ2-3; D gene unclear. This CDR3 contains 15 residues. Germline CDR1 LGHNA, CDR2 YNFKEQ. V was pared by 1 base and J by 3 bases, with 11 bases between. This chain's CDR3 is CASSQAELGTDTQYF. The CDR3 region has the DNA TGTGCCAGCAGCCAAGCTGAGCTTGGGACAGATACGCAGTATTTT.

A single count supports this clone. CDR3 in amino acids: CASSLDWTYTGELFF. The CDR3 region has the DNA TGTGCCAGCAGCCTCGACTGGACGTACACCGGGGAGCTGTTTTTT. The chain carries TRBV2 and TRBJ2-2; no clear D. Germline assignment: CDR1 SNHLY and CDR2 FYNNEI. V gave up 6 bases and J gave up 3 bases, with 14 bases separating them. The CDR3 contains 15 residues.

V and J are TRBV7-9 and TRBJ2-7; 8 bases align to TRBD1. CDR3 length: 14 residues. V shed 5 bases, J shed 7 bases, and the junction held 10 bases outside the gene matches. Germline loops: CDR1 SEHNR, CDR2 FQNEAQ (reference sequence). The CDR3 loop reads CASSARTGPAEQYF. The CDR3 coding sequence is TGTGCCAGCAGCGCTCGGACAGGGCCTGCGGAGCAGTACTTC.

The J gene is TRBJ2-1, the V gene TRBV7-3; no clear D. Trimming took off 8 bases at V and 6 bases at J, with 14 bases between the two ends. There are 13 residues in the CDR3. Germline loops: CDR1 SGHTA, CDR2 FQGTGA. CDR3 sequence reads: CASGIEPGNEQFF. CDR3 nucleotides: TGTGCCAGCGGAATAGAGCCCGGCAATGAGCAGTTCTTC.

The CDR3 protein is CARPQGLSYEQYF. CDR3 in DNA: TGTGCCCGCCCCCAGGGGTTATCCTACGAGCAGTACTTC. The rearrangement joins TRBV7-2 to TRBJ2-7, with D possibly TRBD1 on 6 matching bases. The V gene's germline CDR1 is SGHTA and CDR2 FQGNSA. The CDR3 spans 13 residues. Trimming shortened V by 11 bases and J by 1 base, and 15 bases separated the two germline ends.

This CDR3 reads CASSLERGAVNTEAFF. The DNA of the CDR3 is TGCGCCAGCAGCTTGGAGAGGGGAGCGGTGAACACTGAAGCTTTCTTT. The gene calls are TRBV5-1 and TRBJ1-1; perhaps TRBD1 as D (5 bases). Trimming took 0 bases from V and 0 from J, leaving 12 bases between them. The CDR3 length is 16 residues. The germline V gene has CDR1 SGHRS and CDR2 YFSETQ.

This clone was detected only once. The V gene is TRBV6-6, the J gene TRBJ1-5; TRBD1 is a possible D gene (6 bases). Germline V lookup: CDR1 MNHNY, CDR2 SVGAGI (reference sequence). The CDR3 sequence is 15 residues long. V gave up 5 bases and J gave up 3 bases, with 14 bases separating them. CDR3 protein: CASSKKRDTNQPQHF. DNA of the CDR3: TGTGCCAGCAGTAAGAAGCGGGACACCAATCAGCCCCAGCATTTT.

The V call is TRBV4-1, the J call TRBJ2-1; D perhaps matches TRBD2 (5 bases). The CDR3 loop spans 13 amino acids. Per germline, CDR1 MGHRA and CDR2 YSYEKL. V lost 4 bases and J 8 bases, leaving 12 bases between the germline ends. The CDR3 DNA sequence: TGCGCCAGCAGCCGGTTAAGCGGTCATGAGCAGTTCTTC. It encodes CASSRLSGHEQFF.

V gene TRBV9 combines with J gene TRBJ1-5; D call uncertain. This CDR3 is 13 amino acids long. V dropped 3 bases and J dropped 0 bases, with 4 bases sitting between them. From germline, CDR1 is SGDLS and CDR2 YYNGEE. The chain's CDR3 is CASSATSNQPQHF. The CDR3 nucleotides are TGTGCCAGCAGCGCGACTAGCAATCAGCCCCAGCATTTT.

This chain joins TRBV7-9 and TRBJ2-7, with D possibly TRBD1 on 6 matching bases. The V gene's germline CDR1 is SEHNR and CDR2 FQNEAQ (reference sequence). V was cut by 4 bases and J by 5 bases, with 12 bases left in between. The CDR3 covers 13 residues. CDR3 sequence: CASSSQGTNEQYF. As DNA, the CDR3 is TGTGCCAGCAGCTCACAGGGAACGAACGAGCAGTACTTC.

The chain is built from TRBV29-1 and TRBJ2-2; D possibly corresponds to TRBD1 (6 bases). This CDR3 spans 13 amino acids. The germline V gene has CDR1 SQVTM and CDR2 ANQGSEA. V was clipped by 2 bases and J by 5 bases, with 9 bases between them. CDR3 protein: CSVETQGTGELFF. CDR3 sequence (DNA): TGCAGCGTTGAAACACAGGGAACCGGGGAGCTGTTTTTT.

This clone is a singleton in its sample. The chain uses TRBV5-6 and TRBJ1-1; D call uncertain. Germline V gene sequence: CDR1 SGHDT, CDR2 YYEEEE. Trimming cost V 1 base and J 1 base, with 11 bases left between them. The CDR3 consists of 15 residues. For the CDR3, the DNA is TGTGCCAGCAGCTTGCTCTCACTCCCGAACACTGAAGCTTTCTTT. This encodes CASSLLSLPNTEAFF. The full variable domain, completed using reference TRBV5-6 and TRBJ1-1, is DAGVTQSPTHLIKTRGQQVTLRCSPKSGHDTVSWYQQALGQGPQFIFQYYEEEERQRGNFPDRFSGHQFPNYSSELNVNALLLGDSALYLCASSLLSLPNTEAFFGQGTRLTVV.

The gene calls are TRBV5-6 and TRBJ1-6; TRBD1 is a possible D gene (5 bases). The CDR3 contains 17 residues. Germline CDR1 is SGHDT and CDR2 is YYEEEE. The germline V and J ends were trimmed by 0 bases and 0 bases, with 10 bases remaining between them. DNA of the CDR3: TGTGCCAGCAGCTTGGTCCAGGGAAGCTCCTATAATTCACCCCTCCACTTT. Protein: CASSLVQGSSYNSPLHF.

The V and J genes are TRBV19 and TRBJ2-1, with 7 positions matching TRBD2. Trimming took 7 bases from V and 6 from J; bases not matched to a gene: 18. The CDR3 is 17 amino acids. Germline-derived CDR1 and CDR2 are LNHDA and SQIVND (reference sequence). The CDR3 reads CASTAVGGGRGGNEQFF. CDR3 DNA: TGTGCCAGTACCGCGGTGGGTGGCGGGAGAGGAGGCAATGAGCAGTTCTTC.

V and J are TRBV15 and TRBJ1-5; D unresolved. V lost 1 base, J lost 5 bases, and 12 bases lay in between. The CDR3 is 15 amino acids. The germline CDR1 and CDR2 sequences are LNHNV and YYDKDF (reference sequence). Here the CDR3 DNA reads TGTGCCACCAGCAGAGGCAGAGGGCCCTATCAGCCCCAGCATTTT. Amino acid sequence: CATSRGRGPYQPQHF. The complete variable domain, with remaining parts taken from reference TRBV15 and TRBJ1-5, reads DAMVIQNPRYQVTQFGKPVTLSCSQTLNHNVMYWYQQKSSQAPKLLFHYYDKDFNNEADTPDNFQSRRPNTSFCFLDIRSPGLGDTAMYLCATSRGRGPYQPQHFGDGTRLSIL.

The CDR3 DNA reads TGTGCCTGCGCCTCTAGCGGACAAGAGACCCAGTACTTC. Amino acids: CACASSGQETQYF. V is TRBV5-6 and J is TRBJ2-5, with TRBD2 identical over 7 bases. J lost 2 bases, V lost 10 bases, and 8 bases had no gene match. Germline CDR1 and CDR2: SGHDT and YYEEEE. The CDR3 has 13 residues.

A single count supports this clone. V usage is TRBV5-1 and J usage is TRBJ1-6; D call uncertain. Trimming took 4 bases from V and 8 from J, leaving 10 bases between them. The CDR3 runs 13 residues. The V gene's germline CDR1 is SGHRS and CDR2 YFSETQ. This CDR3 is CASSVDKDSPLHF. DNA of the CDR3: TGCGCCAGCAGCGTCGATAAGGATTCACCCCTCCACTTT.

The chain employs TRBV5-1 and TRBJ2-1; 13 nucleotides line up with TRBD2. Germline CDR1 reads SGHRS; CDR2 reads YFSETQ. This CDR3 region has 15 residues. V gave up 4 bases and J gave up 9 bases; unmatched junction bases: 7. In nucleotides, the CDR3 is TGCGCCAGCAGCACCAGACTAGCGGGAGGCGGTGAGCAGTTCTTC. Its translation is CASSTRLAGGGEQFF.

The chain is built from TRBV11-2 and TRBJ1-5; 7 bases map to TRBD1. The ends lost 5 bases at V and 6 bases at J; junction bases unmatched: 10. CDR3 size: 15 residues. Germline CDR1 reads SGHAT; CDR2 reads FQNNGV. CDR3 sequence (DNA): TGTGCCAGCAGCCCAGACCTTCAGGGGGGTCAGCCCCAGCATTTT. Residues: CASSPDLQGGQPQHF. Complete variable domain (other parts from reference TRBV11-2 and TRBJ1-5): EAGVAQSPRYKIIEKRQSVAFWCNPISGHATLYWYQQILGQGPKLLIQFQNNGVVDDSQLPKDRFSAERLKGVDSTLKIQPAKLEDSAVYLCASSPDLQGGQPQHFGDGTRLSIL.

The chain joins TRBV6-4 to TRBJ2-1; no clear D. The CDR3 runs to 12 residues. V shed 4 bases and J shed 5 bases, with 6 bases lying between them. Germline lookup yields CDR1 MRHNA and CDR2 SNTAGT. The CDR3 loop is CASSGQNNEQFF. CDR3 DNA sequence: TGTGCCAGCAGTGGACAAAACAATGAGCAGTTCTTC.